Following are 14 T cell receptor beta chains from one sample sequenced in a study of blood T cell repertoires in COVID-19. Clones were sequenced by immunoSEQ multiplex PCR, and TCRdb holds only the in-frame ones, with some missing. The data hold roughly 450,000 clones, with 90% observed a single time. The sample comprised PBMCs or T cells enriched from blood (not recorded which). The receptor set was obtained from a man aged 18 to 30 who had recovered from COVID-19.

This rearrangement joins TRBV3-1 (or the pseudogene TRBV3-2) to TRBJ1-3, with 10 bases identical to TRBD1. The V gene end was trimmed by 1 base and the J gene end by 6 bases; junction bases not matched to a gene: 3. The CDR3 spans 15 residues. Germline V gene sequence: CDR1 LGHDT, CDR2 YNNKEL (reference sequence). The CDR3 region is CASSQAGQGINTIYF. The CDR3 coding sequence is TGTGCCAGCAGCCAAGCGGGACAGGGGATAAACACCATATATTTT.

Only one count was recorded for this clone. The gene calls are TRBV5-1 and TRBJ2-7; 9 bases line up with TRBD1. Trimming took 7 bases from V and 4 from J; bases not matched to a gene: 12. Germline-derived CDR1 and CDR2 are SGHRS and YFSETQ. The CDR3 length is 15 residues. Written as DNA, the CDR3 is TGCGCCAGCGGCTCCCCCGGGACAGGGCCATACGAGCAGTACTTC. This codes for CASGSPGTGPYEQYF.

The J gene is TRBJ1-2, the V gene TRBV14, with D perhaps matching TRBD1 (5 bases). The CDR3 contains 14 residues. The V gene lost 4 bases and the J gene lost 4 bases, with 13 bases spanning the gap. CDR1 SGHDN and CDR2 FVKESK come from the germline V gene. CDR3 sequence reads: CASSPFDRPYGYTF. CDR3 bases: TGTGCCAGCAGCCCCTTCGACAGACCCTATGGCTACACCTTC.

The J gene is TRBJ2-3, the V gene TRBV7-9, with D perhaps matching TRBD2 (5 bases). The V gene lost 3 bases and the J gene lost 9 bases, with 16 bases spanning the gap. The germline gives CDR1 SEHNR, CDR2 FQNEAQ (reference sequence). This CDR3 contains 14 residues. CDR3 protein: CASSFGLVPWTQYF. The CDR3 region has the DNA TGTGCCAGCAGCTTCGGACTGGTCCCGTGGACGCAGTATTTT.

This chain uses TRBV7-8 with TRBJ1-5, with no clear D. The length of the CDR3 is 15 residues. V lost 5 bases to trimming and J lost 2 bases, with 13 bases between them. The germline V gene encodes CDR1 SGHVS and CDR2 FQNEAQ. CDR3 in DNA: TGTGCCAGCAGCACCCGACATGTTGGCAATCAGCCCCAGCATTTT. It yields the protein CASSTRHVGNQPQHF.

In DNA, the CDR3 is TGTGCCAGCAGCTACGGGGGGGGTAATTCACCCCTCCACTTT. Its protein product is CASSYGGGNSPLHF. The J gene is TRBJ1-6, the V gene TRBV6-5, with a weak D call TRBD1 (5 bases). Trimming took 6 bases from V and 6 from J, leaving 12 bases between them. The length of the CDR3 is 14 residues. Per the germline V gene, CDR1 is MNHEY and CDR2 is SVGAGI.

J is TRBJ1-1 and V is TRBV25-1; D perhaps matches TRBD1 (5 bases). CDR3 size: 14 residues. The germline CDR1 and CDR2 sequences are MGHDK and SYGVNS. Trimming stripped 5 bases from V and 1 base from J, with 11 bases between. The CDR3 is CASSQGGQNTEAFF. CDR3 sequence (DNA): TGTGCCAGCAGTCAGGGCGGACAGAACACTGAAGCTTTCTTT.

The J gene is TRBJ2-2, the V gene TRBV19; a possible D gene is TRBD1 (5 bases). The CDR3 extends over 15 amino acids. Between the trimmed V and J ends, which lost 9 bases and 6 bases, there was a span of 20 bases. Germline V CDR1 and CDR2: LNHDA, SQIVND (reference sequence). DNA of the CDR3: TGTGCCAGCCGAGAAGCCGTTCGCAGGGCCGGGGAGCTGTTTTTT. Protein: CASREAVRRAGELFF.

The chain combines TRBV13 with TRBJ1-4; D is perhaps TRBD1 (5 bases). This CDR3 comprises 11 residues. Deletions cut 8 bases from V and 13 bases from J, with 14 bases between. CDR1 is PRHDT and CDR2 is FYEKMQ in the germline V gene (reference sequence). The DNA of the CDR3 is TGTGCCAGCGGTCGGGCAGGGCCACTGTTTTTT. Its translation is CASGRAGPLFF.

J is TRBJ1-1 and V is TRBV7-9, with D unclear. Germline CDR1 and CDR2: SEHNR and FQNEAQ (reference sequence). Trimming pared 2 bases from V and 11 bases from J, leaving 9 bases between. The length of the CDR3 is 11 residues. The CDR3 sequence is CASSLNEDAFF. In nucleotides, the CDR3 is TGTGCCAGCAGCTTAAATGAGGATGCTTTCTTT.

The genes are TRBV27 and TRBJ1-4; TRBD1 matches 7 bases. This CDR3 spans 18 amino acids. CDR1 and CDR2 (germline): MNHEY, SMNVEV (reference sequence). Trimming at V came to 5 bases and at J to 3 bases, leaving 15 bases not matched to a gene. The CDR3 sequence: CASSTQTGWGAPNEKLFF. In nucleotides, the CDR3 is TGTGCCAGCAGTACTCAGACAGGGTGGGGGGCACCTAATGAAAAACTGTTTTTT.

The V and J genes are TRBV3-1 (or the pseudogene TRBV3-2) and TRBJ2-5, with 7 bases that match TRBD2. The CDR3 sequence is 17 residues long. J gave up 1 base and V 3 bases, and 11 bases lay outside the gene matches. Germline-derived CDR1 and CDR2 are LGHDT and YNNKEL (reference sequence). Here the CDR3 reads CASSHAFGGSSQETQYF. CDR3 in DNA: TGTGCCAGCAGCCATGCGTTTGGCGGGAGCTCCCAAGAGACCCAGTACTTC.

The J gene is TRBJ2-3, the V gene TRBV3-1 (or the pseudogene TRBV3-2); TRBD1 agrees at 7 bases. V shed 3 bases and J 3 bases; nucleotides not matched to a gene: 3. Per germline, CDR1 LGHDT and CDR2 YNNKEL (reference sequence). The CDR3 totals 14 residues. CDR3 loop: CASSHRQGTDTQYF. The CDR3 region has the DNA TGTGCCAGCAGCCACAGACAGGGAACAGATACGCAGTATTTT.

CDR3 DNA: TGTGCCAGCGGGAGGGCTAATGAAAAACTGTTTTTT. Protein product: CASGRANEKLFF. The chain uses TRBV6-5 and TRBJ1-4; unclear D gene. The germline gives CDR1 MNHEY, CDR2 SVGAGI. CDR3 length equals 12 residues. The ends were cut back, 8 bases at V and 3 bases at J, with 7 bases in the middle.